This T cell receptor (beta chain) originates from a study of blood T cell repertoires in COVID-19. Study-wide context: Sources were T cells, B-cell-depleted T cells, or PBMCs; the material itself was cDNA or gDNA.

Germline V lookup: CDR1 MNHEY, CDR2 SMNVEV (reference sequence). The CDR3 spans 13 residues. Trimming stripped 9 bases from V and 8 bases from J, with 17 bases between. Clones were sequenced by immunoSEQ multiplex PCR, and TCRdb holds only the in-frame ones, with some missing. Found here are about 220,000 clones, over 75% of them singletons; the top ten hold around 13%. The receptor was isolated from a human donor in a cohort sampled during active COVID-19. The sequenced material came from peripheral blood. V is TRBV27 and J is TRBJ2-1; D might be TRBD1 (5 bases). CDR3 amino acids: CASRGAASDEQFF. Written as DNA, the CDR3 is TGTGCCAGTAGGGGTGCGGCATCCGATGAGCAGTTCTTC.